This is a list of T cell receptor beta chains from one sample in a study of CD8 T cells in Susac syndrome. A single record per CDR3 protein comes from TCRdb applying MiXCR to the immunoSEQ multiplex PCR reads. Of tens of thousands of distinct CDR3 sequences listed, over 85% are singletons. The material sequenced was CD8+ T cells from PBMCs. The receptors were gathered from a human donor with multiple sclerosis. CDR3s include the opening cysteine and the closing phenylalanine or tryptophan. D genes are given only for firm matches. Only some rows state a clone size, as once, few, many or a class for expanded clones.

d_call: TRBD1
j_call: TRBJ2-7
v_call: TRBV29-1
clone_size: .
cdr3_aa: CSVNRGGDEQYF
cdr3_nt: TGCAGCGTCAACAGGGGTGGCGACGAGCAGTACTTC

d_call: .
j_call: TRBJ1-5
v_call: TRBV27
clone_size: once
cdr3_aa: CASSTTLGPQHF
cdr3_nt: TGTGCCAGCAGTACCACTCTCGGACCCCAGCATTTT

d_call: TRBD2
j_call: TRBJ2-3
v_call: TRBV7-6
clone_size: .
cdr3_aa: CASSLNLAGAKDTQYF
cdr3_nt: TGTGCCAGCAGCTTGAATTTAGCGGGAGCCAAAGATACGCAGTATTTT

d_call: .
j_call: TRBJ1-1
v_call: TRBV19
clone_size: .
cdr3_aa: CASKRGLTEAFF
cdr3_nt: TGTGCCAGTAAAAGGGGCCTCACTGAAGCTTTCTTT

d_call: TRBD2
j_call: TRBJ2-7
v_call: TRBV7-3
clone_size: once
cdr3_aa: CASSLKRGLAERSYEQYF
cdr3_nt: TGTGCCAGCAGCTTAAAGAGGGGACTAGCGGAAAGATCCTACGAGCAGTACTTC

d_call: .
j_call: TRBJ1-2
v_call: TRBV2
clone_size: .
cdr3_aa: CASSEEDKAGLDYGYTF
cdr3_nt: TGTGCCAGCAGTGAAGAAGACAAGGCGGGGCTCGACTATGGCTACACCTTC

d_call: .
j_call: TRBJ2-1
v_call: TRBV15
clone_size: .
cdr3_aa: CATSRDSYNEQFF
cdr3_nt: TGTGCCACCAGCAGAGACTCCTACAATGAGCAGTTCTTC

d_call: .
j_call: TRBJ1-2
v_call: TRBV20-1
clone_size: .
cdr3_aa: CSASRVGYGYTF
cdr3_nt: TGCAGTGCTAGCAGGGTCGGCTATGGCTACACCTTC

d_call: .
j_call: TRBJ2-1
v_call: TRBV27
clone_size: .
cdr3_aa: CASSQTGNEQFF
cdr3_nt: TGTGCCAGCAGCCAGACTGGCAATGAGCAGTTCTTC

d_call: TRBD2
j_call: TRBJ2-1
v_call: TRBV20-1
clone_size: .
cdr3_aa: CSARASGNEQFF
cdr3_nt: TGCAGTGCTAGAGCTAGCGGAAATGAGCAGTTCTTC

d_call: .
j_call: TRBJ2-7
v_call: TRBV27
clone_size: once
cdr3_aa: CASSPGPAYEQYF
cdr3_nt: TGTGCCAGCAGCCCGGGACCCGCCTACGAGCAGTACTTC

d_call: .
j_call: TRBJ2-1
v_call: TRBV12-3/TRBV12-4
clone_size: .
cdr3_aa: CASSFWDNEQFF
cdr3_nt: TGTGCCAGCAGTTTTTGGGACAATGAGCAGTTCTTC

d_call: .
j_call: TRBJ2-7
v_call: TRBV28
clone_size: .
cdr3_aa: CASSVSGVYEQYF
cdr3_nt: TGTGCCAGCAGTGTGTCGGGCGTTTACGAGCAGTACTTC

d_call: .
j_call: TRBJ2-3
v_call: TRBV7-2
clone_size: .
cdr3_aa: CASSLVGQSTDTQYF
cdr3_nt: TGTGCCAGCAGCTTAGTGGGGCAAAGCACAGATACGCAGTATTTT

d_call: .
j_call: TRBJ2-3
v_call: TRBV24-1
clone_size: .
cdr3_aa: CATSGPEAADTQYF
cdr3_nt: TGTGCCACCAGTGGGCCGGAGGCAGCAGATACGCAGTATTTT

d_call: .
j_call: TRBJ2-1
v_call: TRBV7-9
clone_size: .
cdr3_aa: CASGGSYNEQFF
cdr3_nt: TGTGCCAGCGGAGGCTCCTACAATGAGCAGTTCTTC

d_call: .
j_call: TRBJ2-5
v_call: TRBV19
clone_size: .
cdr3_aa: CACGPWGETQYF
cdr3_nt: TGTGCCTGCGGTCCTTGGGGCGAGACCCAGTACTTC

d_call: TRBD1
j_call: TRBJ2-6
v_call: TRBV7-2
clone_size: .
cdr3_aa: CASSSDRGGAGANVLTF
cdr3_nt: TGTGCCAGCAGCTCGGACAGGGGGGGCGCTGGGGCCAACGTCCTGACTTTC

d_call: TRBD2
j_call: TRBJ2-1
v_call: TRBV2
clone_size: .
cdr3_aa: CASSEGRGNNEQFF
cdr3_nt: TGTGCCAGCAGTGAAGGGCGGGGGAACAATGAGCAGTTCTTC

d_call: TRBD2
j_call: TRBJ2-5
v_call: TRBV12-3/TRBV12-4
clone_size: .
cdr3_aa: CASSRSTSRETQYF
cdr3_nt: TGTGCCAGCAGCCGATCGACTAGCAGGGAGACCCAGTACTTC

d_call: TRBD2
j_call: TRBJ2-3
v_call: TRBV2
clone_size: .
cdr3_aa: CAGPERENTDTQYF
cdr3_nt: TGTGCCGGACCTGAGCGGGAGAACACAGATACGCAGTATTTT

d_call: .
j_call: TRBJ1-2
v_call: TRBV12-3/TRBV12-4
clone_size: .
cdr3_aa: CASSSSLGRNYGYTF
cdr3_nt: TGTGCCAGCAGTTCCAGCCTCGGGCGGAACTATGGCTACACCTTC

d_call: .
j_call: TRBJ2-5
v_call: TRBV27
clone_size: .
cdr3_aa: CASRRQETQYF
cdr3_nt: TGTGCCAGCCGGCGTCAAGAGACCCAGTACTTC

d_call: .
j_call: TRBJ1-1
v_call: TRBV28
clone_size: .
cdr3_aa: CASSFPGTESDGEAFF
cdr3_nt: TGTGCCAGCAGTTTCCCCGGGACGGAGTCCGACGGTGAAGCTTTCTTT

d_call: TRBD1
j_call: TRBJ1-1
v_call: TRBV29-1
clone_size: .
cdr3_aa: CSVAQGGGTEAFF
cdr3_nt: TGCAGCGTTGCACAGGGGGGGGGCACTGAAGCTTTCTTT

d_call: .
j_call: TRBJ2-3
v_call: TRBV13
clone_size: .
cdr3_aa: CASSLRDTITDTQYF
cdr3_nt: TGTGCCAGCAGCTTAAGGGACACCATTACAGATACGCAGTATTTT

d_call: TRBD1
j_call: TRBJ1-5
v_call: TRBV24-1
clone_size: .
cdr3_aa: CATEGTGSNQPQHF
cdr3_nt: TGTGCCACTGAAGGGACAGGGAGCAATCAGCCCCAGCATTTT

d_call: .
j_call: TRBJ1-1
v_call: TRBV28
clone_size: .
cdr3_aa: CAIADSYTEAFF
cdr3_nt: TGTGCCATCGCGGACAGCTACACTGAAGCTTTCTTT

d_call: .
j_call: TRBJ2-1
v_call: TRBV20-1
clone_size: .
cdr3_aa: CSARAVLAPGIEQFF
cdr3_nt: TGCAGTGCTAGAGCTGTTTTAGCCCCGGGGATTGAGCAGTTCTTC

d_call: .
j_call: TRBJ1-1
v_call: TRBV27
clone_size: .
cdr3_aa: CASSLRGGHTEAFF
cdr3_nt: TGTGCCAGCAGCTTACGGGGCGGCCACACTGAAGCTTTCTTT

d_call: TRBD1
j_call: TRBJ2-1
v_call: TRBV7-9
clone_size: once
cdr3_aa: CASSADRGLSGATYNEQFF
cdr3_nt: TGTGCCAGCAGCGCGGACAGGGGGCTTAGCGGGGCGACCTACAATGAGCAGTTCTTC

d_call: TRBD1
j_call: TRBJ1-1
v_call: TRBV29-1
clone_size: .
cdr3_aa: CSARGQGLTEAFF
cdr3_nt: TGCAGCGCGCGTGGACAGGGATTGACTGAAGCTTTCTTT

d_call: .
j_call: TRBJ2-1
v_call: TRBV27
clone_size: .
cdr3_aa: CASSSGTEGNNEQFF
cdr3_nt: TGTGCCAGCAGCTCCGGGACGGAGGGTAACAATGAGCAGTTCTTC

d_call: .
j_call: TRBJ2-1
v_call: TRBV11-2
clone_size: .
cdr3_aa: CASRSGNYNEQFF
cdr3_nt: TGTGCCAGCCGGAGCGGAAACTACAATGAGCAGTTCTTC

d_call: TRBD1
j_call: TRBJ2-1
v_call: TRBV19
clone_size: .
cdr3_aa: CASSGQGEYNEQFF
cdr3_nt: TGTGCCAGTTCGGGACAGGGAGAGTACAATGAGCAGTTCTTC

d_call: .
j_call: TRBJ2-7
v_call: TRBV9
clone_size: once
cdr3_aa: CASSVRRTATSHEQYF
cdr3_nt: TGTGCCAGCAGCGTGAGACGGACAGCTACTTCCCACGAGCAGTACTTC

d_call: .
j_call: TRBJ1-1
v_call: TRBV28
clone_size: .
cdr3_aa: CASSDAQVYTEAFF
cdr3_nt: TGTGCCAGCAGTGACGCCCAGGTCTACACTGAAGCTTTCTTT

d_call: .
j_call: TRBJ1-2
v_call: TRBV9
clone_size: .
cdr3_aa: CASSVSSGDDYGYTF
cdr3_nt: TGTGCCAGCAGCGTAAGTTCGGGCGATGACTATGGCTACACCTTC

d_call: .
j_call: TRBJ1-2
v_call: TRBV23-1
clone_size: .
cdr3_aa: CASSQSRWNQKNSNYGYTF
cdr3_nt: TGCGCCAGCAGTCAATCGCGGTGGAACCAGAAGAACTCTAACTATGGCTACACCTTC

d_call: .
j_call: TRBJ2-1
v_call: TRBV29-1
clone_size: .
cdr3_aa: CSVDPPSVRSNNEQFF
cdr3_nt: TGCAGCGTAGATCCACCTAGCGTAAGGAGCAACAATGAGCAGTTCTTC

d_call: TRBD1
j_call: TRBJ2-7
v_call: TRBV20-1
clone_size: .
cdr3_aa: CSAREGQGSGQYF
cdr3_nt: TGCAGTGCTAGAGAGGGACAGGGGTCAGGGCAGTACTTC

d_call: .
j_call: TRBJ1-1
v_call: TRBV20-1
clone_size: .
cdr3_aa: CSARDWDTEAFF
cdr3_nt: TGCAGTGCTAGAGATTGGGACACTGAAGCTTTCTTT

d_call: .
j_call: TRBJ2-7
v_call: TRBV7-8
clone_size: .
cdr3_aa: CASSSRDTSSYEQYF
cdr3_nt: TGTGCCAGCAGCTCCCGGGACACGAGCTCCTACGAGCAGTACTTC

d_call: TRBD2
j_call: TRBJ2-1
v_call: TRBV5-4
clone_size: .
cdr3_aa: CASSWPQREDGDEQFF
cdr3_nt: TGTGCCAGCAGCTGGCCGCAGCGGGAGGATGGGGATGAGCAGTTCTTC

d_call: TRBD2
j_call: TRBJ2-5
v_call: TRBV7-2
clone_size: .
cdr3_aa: CASSFSSGRRETQYF
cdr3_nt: TGTGCCAGCAGCTTTTCTAGCGGGAGACGGGAGACCCAGTACTTC

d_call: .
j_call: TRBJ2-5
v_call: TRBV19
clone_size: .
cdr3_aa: CASSIHLGQETQYF
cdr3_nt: TGTGCCAGTAGTATTCACTTGGGGCAAGAGACCCAGTACTTC

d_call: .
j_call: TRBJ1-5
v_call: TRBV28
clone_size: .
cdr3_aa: CASSLEGINQPQHF
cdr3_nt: TGTGCCAGCAGTTTAGAAGGGATCAACCAGCCCCAGCATTTT

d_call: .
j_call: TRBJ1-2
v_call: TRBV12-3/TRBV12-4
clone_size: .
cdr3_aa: CASSFTLGPAGYTF
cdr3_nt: TGTGCCAGCAGTTTTACCTTAGGTCCGGCTGGCTACACCTTC

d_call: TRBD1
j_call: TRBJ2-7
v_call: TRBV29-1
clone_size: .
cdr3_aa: CSVESGETGKTYEQYF
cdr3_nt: TGCAGCGTTGAAAGTGGCGAGACAGGGAAAACCTACGAGCAGTACTTC

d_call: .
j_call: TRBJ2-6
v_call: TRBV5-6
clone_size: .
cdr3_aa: CASSFPWGAETNVLTF
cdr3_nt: TGTGCCAGCAGCTTCCCTTGGGGGGCTGAGACCAACGTCCTGACTTTC

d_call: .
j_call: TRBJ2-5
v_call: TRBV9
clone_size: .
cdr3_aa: CASSVLRETQYF
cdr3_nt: TGTGCCAGCAGCGTATTGCGGGAGACCCAGTACTTC

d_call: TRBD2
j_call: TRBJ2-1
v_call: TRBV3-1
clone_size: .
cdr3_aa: CASSHSTSGPSSNEQFF
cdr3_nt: TGTGCCAGCAGCCATTCCACTAGCGGCCCGTCTTCCAATGAGCAGTTCTTC

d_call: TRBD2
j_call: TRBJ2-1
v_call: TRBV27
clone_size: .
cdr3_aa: CASSLASGDYNEQFF
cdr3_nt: TGTGCCAGCAGTTTAGCTAGCGGGGACTACAATGAGCAGTTCTTC